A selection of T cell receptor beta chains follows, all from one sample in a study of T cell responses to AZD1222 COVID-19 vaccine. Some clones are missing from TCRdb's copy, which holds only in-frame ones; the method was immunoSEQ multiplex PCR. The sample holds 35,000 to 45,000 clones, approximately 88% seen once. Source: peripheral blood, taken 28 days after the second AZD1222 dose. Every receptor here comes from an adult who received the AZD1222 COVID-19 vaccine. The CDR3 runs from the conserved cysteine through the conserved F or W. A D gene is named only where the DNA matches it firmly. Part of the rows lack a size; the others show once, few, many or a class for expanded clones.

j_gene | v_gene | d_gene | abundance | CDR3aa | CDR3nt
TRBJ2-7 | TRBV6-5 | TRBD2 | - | CASNRLAVYEQYF | TGTGCCAGCAACCGACTAGCAGTCTACGAGCAGTACTTC
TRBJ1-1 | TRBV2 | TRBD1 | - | CASSNDRGTLRAFF | TGTGCCAGCAGTAACGACAGGGGCACACTTAGGGCTTTCTTT
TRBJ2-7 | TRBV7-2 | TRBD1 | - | CASSRQGAVYGGYEQYF | TGTGCCAGCAGCCGGCAGGGGGCGGTTTACGGTGGTTACGAGCAGTACTTC
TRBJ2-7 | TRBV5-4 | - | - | CASSHGQNYEQYF | TGTGCCAGCAGTCACGGACAGAACTACGAGCAGTACTTC
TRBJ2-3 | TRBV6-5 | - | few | CASRREITDTQYF | TGTGCCAGCCGGAGGGAGATCACAGATACGCAGTATTTT
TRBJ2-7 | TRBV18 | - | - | CASSPRQTYEQYF | TGTGCCAGCTCACCACGGCAGACCTACGAGCAGTACTTC
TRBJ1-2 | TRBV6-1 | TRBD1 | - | CASSDDNRGRMGGYTF | TGTGCCAGCAGTGACGATAACAGGGGGAGGATGGGTGGCTACACCTTC
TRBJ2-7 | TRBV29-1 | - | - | CSVVTVSNPPYEQYF | TGCAGCGTTGTAACAGTGTCGAACCCCCCTTACGAGCAGTACTTC
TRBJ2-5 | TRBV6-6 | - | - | CASSPTGTGFYGETQYF | TGTGCCAGCAGTCCGACCGGGACTGGGTTTTATGGGGAGACCCAGTACTTC
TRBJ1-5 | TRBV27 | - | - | CASNPDGNSNQPQHF | TGTGCCAGCAACCCCGACGGAAATAGCAATCAGCCCCAGCATTTT
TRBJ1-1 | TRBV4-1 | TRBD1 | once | CASSPRAATGATEAFF | TGCGCCAGCAGCCCAAGAGCGGCGACAGGGGCCACTGAAGCTTTCTTT
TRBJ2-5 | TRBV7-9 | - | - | CASSPSGGGETQYF | TGTGCCAGCAGCCCCTCAGGAGGTGGGGAGACCCAGTACTTC
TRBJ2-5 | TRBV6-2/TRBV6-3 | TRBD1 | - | CASSSSGGGETQYF | TGTGCCAGCAGTTCCTCAGGGGGCGGGGAGACCCAGTACTTC
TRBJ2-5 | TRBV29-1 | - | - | CSAAGPTKETQYF | TGCAGCGCCGCCGGGCCGACAAAAGAGACCCAGTACTTC
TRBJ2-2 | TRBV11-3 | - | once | CASSFISDTGELFF | TGTGCCAGCAGCTTCATATCCGACACCGGGGAGCTGTTTTTT
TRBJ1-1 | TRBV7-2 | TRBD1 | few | CASRSPTGVNTEAFF | TGTGCCAGCAGAAGTCCGACAGGGGTGAACACTGAAGCTTTCTTT
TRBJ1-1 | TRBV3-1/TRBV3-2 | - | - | CASSQKGHTEAFF | TGTGCCAGCAGCCAAAAGGGGCACACTGAAGCTTTCTTT
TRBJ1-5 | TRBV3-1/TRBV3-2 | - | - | CASSHQDQPQHF | TGTGCCAGCAGTCACCAGGATCAGCCCCAGCATTTT
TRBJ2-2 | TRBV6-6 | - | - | CASSYTFSTRELFF | TGTGCCAGCAGTTACACCTTCTCTACCCGGGAGCTGTTTTTT
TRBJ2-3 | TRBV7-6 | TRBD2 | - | CASSPAGGSQYF | TGTGCCAGCAGCCCGGCGGGGGGGTCGCAGTATTTT
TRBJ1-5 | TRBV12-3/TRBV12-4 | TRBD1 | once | CASSSTGVQPQHF | TGTGCCAGCAGTTCGACAGGGGTGCAGCCCCAGCATTTT
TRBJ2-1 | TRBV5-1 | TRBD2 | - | CASSLISGGTYNEQFF | TGCGCCAGCAGCTTGATTAGCGGGGGGACCTACAATGAGCAGTTCTTC
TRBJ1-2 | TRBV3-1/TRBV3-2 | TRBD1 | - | CASSPRGTGRYGYTF | TGTGCCAGCAGCCCGCGCGGGACAGGGAGGTATGGCTACACCTTC
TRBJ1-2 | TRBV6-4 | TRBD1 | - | CASSGGTGTPYGYTF | TGTGCCAGCAGTGGTGGGACAGGGACTCCCTATGGCTACACCTTC
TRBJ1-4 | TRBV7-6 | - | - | CASSLTSGPPNEKLFF | TGTGCCAGCAGCCTGACCTCGGGGCCCCCTAATGAAAAACTGTTTTTT
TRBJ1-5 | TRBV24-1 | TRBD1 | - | CATSDPPGQVRGRNQPQHF | TGTGCCACCAGTGATCCCCCGGGACAGGTACGGGGGCGCAATCAGCCCCAGCATTTT
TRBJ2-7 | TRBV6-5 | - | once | CASRKEGGRDSEQYF | TGTGCCAGCAGAAAAGAGGGGGGCCGAGACTCCGAGCAGTACTTC
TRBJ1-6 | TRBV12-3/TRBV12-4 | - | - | CASSLGGNSPLHF | TGTGCCAGCAGCCTGGGAGGGAACTCACCCCTCCACTTT
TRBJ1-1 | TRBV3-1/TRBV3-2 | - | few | CASSHLGNTEAFF | TGTGCCAGCAGCCATCTGGGTAACACTGAAGCTTTCTTT
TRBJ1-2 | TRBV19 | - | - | CASGTPRGANYGYTF | TGTGCCAGTGGGACACCCAGGGGTGCTAACTATGGCTACACCTTC
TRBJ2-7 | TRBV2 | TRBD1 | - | CASLGQGTYEQYF | TGTGCCAGCCTCGGACAGGGCACCTACGAGCAGTACTTC
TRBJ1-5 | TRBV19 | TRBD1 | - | CASSQQGDQPQHF | TGTGCCAGTAGTCAGCAGGGGGATCAGCCCCAGCATTTT
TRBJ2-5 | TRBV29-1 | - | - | CSVEDPLRVQETQYF | TGCAGCGTTGAAGACCCCCTGCGGGTCCAAGAGACCCAGTACTTC
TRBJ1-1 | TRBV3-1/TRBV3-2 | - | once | CASSQDRLALSNTEAFF | TGTGCCAGCAGCCAAGATCGCCTTGCCCTGTCGAACACTGAAGCTTTCTTT
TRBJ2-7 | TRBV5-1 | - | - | CASSLGVGIPYEQYF | TGCGCCAGCAGCTTGGGCGTGGGGATACCCTACGAGCAGTACTTC
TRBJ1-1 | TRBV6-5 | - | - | CASSYLDTVMNTEAFF | TGTGCCAGCAGTTATTTAGACACCGTAATGAACACTGAAGCTTTCTTT
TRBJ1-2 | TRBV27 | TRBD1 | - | CASSLTGGGFGYTF | TGTGCCAGCAGTCTTACAGGGGGCGGTTTTGGCTACACCTTC
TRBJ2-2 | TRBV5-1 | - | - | CASSSGSANTGELFF | TGCGCCAGCAGCTCGGGGTCCGCGAACACCGGGGAGCTGTTTTTT
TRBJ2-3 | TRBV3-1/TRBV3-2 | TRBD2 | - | CASSQGVFGGGGTDTQYF | TGTGCCAGCAGCCAAGGAGTTTTTGGCGGGGGGGGGACAGATACGCAGTATTTT
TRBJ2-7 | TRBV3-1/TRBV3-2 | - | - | CASSQFKAIYSYEQYF | TGTGCCAGCAGCCAATTTAAGGCGATCTATTCCTACGAGCAGTACTTC